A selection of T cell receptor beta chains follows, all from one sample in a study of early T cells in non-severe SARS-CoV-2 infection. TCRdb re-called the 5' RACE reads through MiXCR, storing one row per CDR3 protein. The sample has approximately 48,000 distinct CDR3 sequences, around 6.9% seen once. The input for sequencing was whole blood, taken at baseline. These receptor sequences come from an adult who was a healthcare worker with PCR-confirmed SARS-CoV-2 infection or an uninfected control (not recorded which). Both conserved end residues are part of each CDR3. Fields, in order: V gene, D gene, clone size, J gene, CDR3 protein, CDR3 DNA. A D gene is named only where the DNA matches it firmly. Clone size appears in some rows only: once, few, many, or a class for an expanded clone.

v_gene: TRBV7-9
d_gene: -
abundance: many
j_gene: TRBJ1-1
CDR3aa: CASSLSQEAFF
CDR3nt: TGTGCCAGCAGCTTATCGCAGGAAGCTTTCTTT

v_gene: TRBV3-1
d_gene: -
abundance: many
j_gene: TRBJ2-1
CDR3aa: CASSQYKNRVEQFF
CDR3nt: TGTGCCAGCAGCCAGTATAAGAATCGGGTTGAGCAGTTCTTC

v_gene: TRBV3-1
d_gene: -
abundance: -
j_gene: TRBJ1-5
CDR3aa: CASSQGGRAYSNQPQHF
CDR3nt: TGTGCCAGCAGCCAAGGCGGTAGGGCGTATAGCAATCAGCCCCAGCATTTT

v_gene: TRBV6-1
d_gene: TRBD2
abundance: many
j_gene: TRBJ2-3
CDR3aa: CASSEWSVAGALTDTQYF
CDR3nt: TGTGCCAGCAGTGAATGGTCAGTAGCGGGGGCCCTCACAGATACGCAGTATTTT

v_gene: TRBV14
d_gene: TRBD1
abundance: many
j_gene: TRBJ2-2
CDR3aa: CASSQLDRATGELFF
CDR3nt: TGTGCCAGCAGCCAACTTGACAGGGCGACCGGGGAGCTGTTTTTT

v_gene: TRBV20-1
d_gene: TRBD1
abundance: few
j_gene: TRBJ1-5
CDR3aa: CSGVDRGLQPQHF
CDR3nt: TGCAGTGGTGTGGACAGGGGGCTTCAGCCCCAGCATTTT

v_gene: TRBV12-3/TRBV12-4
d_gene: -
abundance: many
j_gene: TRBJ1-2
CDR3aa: CATTIGPNYGYTF
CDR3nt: TGTGCCACCACCATCGGGCCTAACTATGGCTACACCTTC

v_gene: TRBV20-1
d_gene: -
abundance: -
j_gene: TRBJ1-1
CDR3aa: CSARDVGRGENTEAFF
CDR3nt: TGCAGTGCTAGAGATGTGGGCCGAGGTGAGAACACTGAAGCTTTCTTT

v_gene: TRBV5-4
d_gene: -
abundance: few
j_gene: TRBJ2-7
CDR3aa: CASSPTGTNYEQYF
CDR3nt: TGTGCTAGCAGTCCTACCGGGACCAACTACGAGCAGTACTTC

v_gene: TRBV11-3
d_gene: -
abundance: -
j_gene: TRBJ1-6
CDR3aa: CASRSSRGFSSPLHF
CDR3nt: TGTGCCAGCAGATCCTCTCGGGGTTTCAGTTCACCCCTCCACTTT

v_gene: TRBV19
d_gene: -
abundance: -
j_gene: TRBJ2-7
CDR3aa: CASSIAGVVSGEQYF
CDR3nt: TGTGCCAGTAGTATCGCCGGGGTCGTTTCGGGCGAGCAGTACTTC

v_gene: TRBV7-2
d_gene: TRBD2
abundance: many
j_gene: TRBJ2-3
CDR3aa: CASIPTSGGPSTDTQYF
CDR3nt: TGTGCCAGCATCCCGACTAGCGGGGGGCCTAGCACAGATACGCAGTATTTT